The TCR beta chain described here comes from a study of CD8+CD57+ T cells in acquired aplastic anemia. Turning to the study itself: Each DNA sample taken from sorted CD4+ and CD8+ cells came to about 3 ug on average. General observations from the study: Any difference that existed in CD8+ Simpson's diversity between patients and controls was not significant. Patients and controls shared twenty-nine CD8+ CDR3 sequences.

All patients picked for sequencing had shown, by flow cytometry, an expansion of CD8+CD57+ cells. Severe acquired aplastic anemia was present in all patients. Germline loops: CDR1 KGHDR, CDR2 SFDVKD. The V and J ends lost 0 bases and 12 bases respectively, with 2 bases between them. The CDR3 spans 10 residues. Details on this clonotype: Its antigen is not known.

Genomic DNA constituted the template upon which TCR beta VDJ and CDR3 profiling was performed. TCRdb called the reads again in MiXCR, with one record for every CDR3 protein. The repertoire holds roughly 200,000 distinct CDR3 sequences, with about three fifths as singletons. The genes are TRBV24-1 and TRBJ1-5; no clear D gene. The TCR originated in a human donor with aplastic anemia. Specimen: sorted CD4+, CD8+, or CD8+CD57+ T cells (not recorded which) from PBMCs. In DNA form, the CDR3 reads TGTGCCACCAGTGATTTGGGCCAGCATTTT. Translating gives CATSDLGQHF.